The text below deals with one T cell receptor (beta chain). Its specificity is not known. From the 5' RACE reads, TCRdb called clonotypes with MiXCR, one entry per CDR3 protein. There are 500,000 to 550,000 distinct CDR3 sequences in the sample; 22% occur only once, and roughly 0.9% lies in the top ten. These data come from a study of identical twins. Whole-study findings and limits: Invariant MAIT and iNKT cells could partly confound zero-insertion analyses. The more abundant beta clonotypes in cord blood had fewer insertions, and memory repertoires did not show this.

This same sample was also taken into another study, of T cells expressing NK-cell markers.

Sequencing input: CD4+ T cells sorted from blood. The receptor was isolated from a woman aged 18 to 35 in good health.

The CDR3 loop is CAISESPATGQYF. Here the CDR3 DNA reads TGTGCCATCAGTGAGTCGCCCGCAACCGGGCAGTACTTC. V is TRBV10-3 and J is TRBJ2-7; D remains ambiguous. Per the germline V gene, CDR1 is ENHRY and CDR2 is SYGVKD. Trimming removed 0 bases from V and 9 bases from J, with 12 bases in between. The CDR3 covers 13 residues.